This passage covers 4 T cell receptor beta chains from one sample sequenced in a study of shared clonotypes between healthy human individuals (dated by TCRdb to the early 2020s). Library method: the immunoSEQ multiplex PCR assay. In TCRdb, the immuneACCESS table is reduced to in-frame sequences with V and J assigned. These tables do not hold every clone; where another copy was compared, an unresolved V gene accounts for under half, and the others remain unexplained. A total of 2 million to 3 million clones appear in this sample, approximately 93% of them only once. Around 0.4% of the sample rests with the top ten. Sequencing input: naive CD4+ T cells from PBMCs. What this sample's cell subset or site label stands for: CD45RA+ positively selected. These receptors were collected from a young man in good health. Some clones in this sample may be carry-over from other donors' samples.

This chain joins TRBV29-1 and TRBJ2-3, with 8 positions matching TRBD1. CDR3 length: 15 amino acids. Unmatched junction bases numbered 8, after V lost 1 base and J lost 5 bases. CDR1 and CDR2 from the germline V gene are SQVTM and ANQGSEA. DNA of the CDR3: TGCAGCGTTGAAGGTCAGGGGGCGCGTCTAGATACGCAGTATTTT. Translating gives CSVEGQGARLDTQYF.

The chain carries TRBV10-3 and TRBJ1-1, with D perhaps matching TRBD1 (6 bases). Between the trimmed V and J ends, which lost 2 bases and 1 base, there was a span of 11 bases. The germline V gene encodes CDR1 ENHRY and CDR2 SYGVKD. The CDR3 runs 15 residues. CDR3 nucleotide sequence: TGTGCCATCAGTGAGGGGGGGCCCAGGAACACTGAAGCTTTCTTT. It codes for CAISEGGPRNTEAFF.

In the case of this clone: The same CDR3 also results from other DNA sequences found in this sample. CDR3 residues: CASSLEHEQYF. The DNA of the CDR3 is TGCGCCAGCAGCTTGGAACACGAGCAGTACTTC. The chain couples TRBV5-1 to TRBJ2-7, with D hard to call. The V gene's germline CDR1 is SGHRS and CDR2 YFSETQ. The CDR3 extends over 11 amino acids. Deletions cut 0 bases from V and 5 bases from J, with 3 bases between.

This chain connects TRBV6-5 to TRBJ2-1; 9 positions agree with TRBD1. The CDR3 covers 14 residues. Germline values: CDR1 MNHEY, CDR2 SVGAGI. Germline trimming cut 6 bases from V and 7 bases from J; bases unmatched to any gene: 7. The CDR3 DNA reads TGTGCCAGCAGCCCCCGGACAGGGGCGAATGAGCAGTTCTTC. It yields the protein CASSPRTGANEQFF.